This TCR beta chain was observed in a study of T cell changes during pregnancy in multiple sclerosis. Generated by immunoSEQ multiplex PCR, the TCRdb table keeps only in-frame clones and is missing some. This sample has tens of thousands of clones, with 90% to 95% found just once. Germline CDR1 reads SNHLY; CDR2 reads FYNNEI. The CDR3 loop spans 16 amino acids. Trimming took off 7 bases at V and 8 bases at J, with 24 bases between the two ends. The chain joins TRBV2 to TRBJ2-1, with D perhaps matching TRBD1 (6 bases). This clonotype was obtained from a female donor in good health, enrolled as a control in a pregnancy study. The sequences come from CD4+ T cells from peripheral blood mononuclear cells, collected in the third trimester of pregnancy. In nucleotides, the CDR3 is TGTGCCAGCACCGGGGCGACAGGACGTGTTGTCGATGAGCAGTTCTTC. It yields the protein CASTGATGRVVDEQFF.